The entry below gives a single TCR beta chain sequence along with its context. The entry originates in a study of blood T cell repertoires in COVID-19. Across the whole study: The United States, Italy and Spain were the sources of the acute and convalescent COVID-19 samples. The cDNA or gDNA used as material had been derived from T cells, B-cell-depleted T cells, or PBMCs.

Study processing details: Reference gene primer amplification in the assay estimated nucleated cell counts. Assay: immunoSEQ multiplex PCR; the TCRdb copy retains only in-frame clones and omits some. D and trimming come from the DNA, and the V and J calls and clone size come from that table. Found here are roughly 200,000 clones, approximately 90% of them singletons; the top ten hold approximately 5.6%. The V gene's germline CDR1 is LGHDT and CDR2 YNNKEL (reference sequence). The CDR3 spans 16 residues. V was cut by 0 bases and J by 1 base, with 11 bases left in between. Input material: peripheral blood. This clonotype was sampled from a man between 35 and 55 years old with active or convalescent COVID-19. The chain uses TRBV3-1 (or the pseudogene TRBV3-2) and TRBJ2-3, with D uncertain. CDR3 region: CASSQDQSGRTDTQYF. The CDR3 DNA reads TGTGCCAGCAGCCAAGATCAAAGTGGCCGCACAGATACGCAGTATTTT.